This TCR beta chain was obtained from a study of technical replicates of blood from a few donors. There are 15 residues in the CDR3. Germline V gives CDR1 MNHEY, CDR2 SVGAGI. Trimming removed 6 bases from V and 5 bases from J; junction bases left unmatched: 10. The repertoire was sequenced with immunoSEQ multiplex PCR; TCRdb's copy has only in-frame clones and lacks some. The sample has 13,000 to 15,000 clones, more than 70% seen once. The receptor was derived from a human donor in good health. The chain employs TRBV6-5 and TRBJ2-5; TRBD2 agrees at 9 bases. What was sequenced was PBMCs. CDR3 nucleotides: TGTGCCAGCAGAGGAGCGGGAGGCCGGGGGGAGACCCAGTACTTC. It is translated as CASRGAGGRGETQYF.